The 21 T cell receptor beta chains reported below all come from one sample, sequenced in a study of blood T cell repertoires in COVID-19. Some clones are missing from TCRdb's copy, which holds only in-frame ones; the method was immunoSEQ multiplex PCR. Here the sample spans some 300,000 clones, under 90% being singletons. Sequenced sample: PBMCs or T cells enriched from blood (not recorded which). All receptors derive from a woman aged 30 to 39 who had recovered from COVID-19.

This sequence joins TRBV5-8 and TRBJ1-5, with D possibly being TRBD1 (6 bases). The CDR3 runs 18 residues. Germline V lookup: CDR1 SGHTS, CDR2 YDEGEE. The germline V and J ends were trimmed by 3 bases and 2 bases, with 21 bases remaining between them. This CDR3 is CASSSSMGAGIRNQPQHF. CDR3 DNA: TGTGCCAGCAGCTCCTCGATGGGGGCAGGGATACGCAATCAGCCCCAGCATTTT.

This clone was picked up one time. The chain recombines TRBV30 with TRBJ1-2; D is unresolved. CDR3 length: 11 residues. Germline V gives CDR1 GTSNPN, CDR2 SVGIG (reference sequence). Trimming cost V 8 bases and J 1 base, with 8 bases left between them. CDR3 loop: CASRGNYGYTF. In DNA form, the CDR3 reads TGTGCCAGCAGAGGTAACTATGGCTACACCTTC.

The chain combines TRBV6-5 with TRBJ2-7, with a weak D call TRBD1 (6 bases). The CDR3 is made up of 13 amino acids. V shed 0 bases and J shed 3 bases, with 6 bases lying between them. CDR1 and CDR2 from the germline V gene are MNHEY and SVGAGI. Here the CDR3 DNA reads TGTGCCAGCAGTTACTCGGACAGCTACGAGCAGTACTTC. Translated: CASSYSDSYEQYF.

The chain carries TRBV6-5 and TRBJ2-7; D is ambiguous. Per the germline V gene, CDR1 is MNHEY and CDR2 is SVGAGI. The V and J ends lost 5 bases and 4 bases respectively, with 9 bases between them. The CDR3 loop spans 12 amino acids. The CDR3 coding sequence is TGTGCCAGCAGTAACGGTCCTTACGAGCAGTACTTC. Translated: CASSNGPYEQYF.

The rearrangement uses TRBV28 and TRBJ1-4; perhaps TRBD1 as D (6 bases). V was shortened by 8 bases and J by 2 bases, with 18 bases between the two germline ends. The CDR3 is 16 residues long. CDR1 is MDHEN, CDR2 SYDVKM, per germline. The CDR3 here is CASFGDTWGTNEKLFF. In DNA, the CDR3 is TGTGCCAGCTTCGGGGACACCTGGGGCACTAATGAAAAACTGTTTTTT. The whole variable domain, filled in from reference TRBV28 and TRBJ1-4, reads DVKVTQSSRYLVKRTGEKVFLECVQDMDHENMFWYRQDPGLGLRLIYFSYDVKMKEKGDIPEGYSVSREKKERFSLILESASTNQTSMYLCASFGDTWGTNEKLFFGSGTQLSVL.

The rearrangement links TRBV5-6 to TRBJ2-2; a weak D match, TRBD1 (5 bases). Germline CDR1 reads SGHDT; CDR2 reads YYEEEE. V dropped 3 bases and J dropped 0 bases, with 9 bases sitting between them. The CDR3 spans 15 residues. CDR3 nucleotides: TGTGCCAGCAGCTCGGAAGGGGCGAACACCGGGGAGCTGTTTTTT. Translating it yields CASSSEGANTGELFF. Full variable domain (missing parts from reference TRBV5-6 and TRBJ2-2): DAGVTQSPTHLIKTRGQQVTLRCSPKSGHDTVSWYQQALGQGPQFIFQYYEEEERQRGNFPDRFSGHQFPNYSSELNVNALLLGDSALYLCASSSEGANTGELFFGEGSRLTVL.

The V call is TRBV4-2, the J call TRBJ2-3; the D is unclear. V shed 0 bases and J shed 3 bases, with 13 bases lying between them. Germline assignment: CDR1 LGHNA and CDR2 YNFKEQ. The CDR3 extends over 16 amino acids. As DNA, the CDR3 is TGTGCCAGCAGCCAAGACTTCGCGGAGCCTACAGATACGCAGTATTTT. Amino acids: CASSQDFAEPTDTQYF.

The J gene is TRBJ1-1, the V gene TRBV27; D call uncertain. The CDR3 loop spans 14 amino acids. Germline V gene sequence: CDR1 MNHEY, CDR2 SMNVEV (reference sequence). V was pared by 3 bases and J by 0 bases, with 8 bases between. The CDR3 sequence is CASSLRAMNTEAFF. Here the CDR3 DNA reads TGTGCCAGCAGTTTGAGGGCCATGAACACTGAAGCTTTCTTT.

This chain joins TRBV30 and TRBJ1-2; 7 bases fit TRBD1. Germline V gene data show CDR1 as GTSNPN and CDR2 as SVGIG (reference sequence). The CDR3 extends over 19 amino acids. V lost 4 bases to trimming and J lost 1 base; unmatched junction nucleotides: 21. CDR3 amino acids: CAWKGVPGQTTWGNYGYTF. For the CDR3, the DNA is TGTGCCTGGAAGGGGGTACCGGGACAGACAACTTGGGGTAACTATGGCTACACCTTC.

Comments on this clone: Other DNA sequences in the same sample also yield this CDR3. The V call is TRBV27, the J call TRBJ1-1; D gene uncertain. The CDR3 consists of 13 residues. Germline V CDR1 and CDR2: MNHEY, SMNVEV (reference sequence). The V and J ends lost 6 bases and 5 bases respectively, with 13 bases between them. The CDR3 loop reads CASSLTRGTEAFF. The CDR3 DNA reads TGTGCCAGCAGCCTAACCCGAGGGACTGAAGCTTTCTTT.

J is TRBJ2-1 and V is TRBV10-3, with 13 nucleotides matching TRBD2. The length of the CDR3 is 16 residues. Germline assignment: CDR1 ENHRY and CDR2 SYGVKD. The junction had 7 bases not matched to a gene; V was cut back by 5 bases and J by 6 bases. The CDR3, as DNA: TGTGCCATCAGTCCTGGACTAGCGGGAGTCGGCAATGAGCAGTTCTTC. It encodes CAISPGLAGVGNEQFF.

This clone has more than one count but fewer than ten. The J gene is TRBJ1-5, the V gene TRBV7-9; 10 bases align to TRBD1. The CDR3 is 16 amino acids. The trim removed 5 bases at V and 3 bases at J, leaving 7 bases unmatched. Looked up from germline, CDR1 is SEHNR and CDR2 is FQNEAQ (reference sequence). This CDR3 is CASSPAGQGTNQPQHF. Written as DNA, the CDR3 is TGTGCCAGCAGCCCCGCGGGACAGGGGACCAATCAGCCCCAGCATTTT.

The CDR3 DNA reads TGTGCCACCAGTGAGCAGGAGTTAGGGGGTAGCGTTGAGCAGTTCTTC. This gives the protein CATSEQELGGSVEQFF. The chain joins TRBV24-1 to TRBJ2-1; possibly TRBD1 for D (6 bases). CDR1 is KGHDR, CDR2 SFDVKD, per germline. CDR3 length equals 16 residues. With 4 bases removed from V and 9 bases from J, the gap between germline ends came to 21 bases.

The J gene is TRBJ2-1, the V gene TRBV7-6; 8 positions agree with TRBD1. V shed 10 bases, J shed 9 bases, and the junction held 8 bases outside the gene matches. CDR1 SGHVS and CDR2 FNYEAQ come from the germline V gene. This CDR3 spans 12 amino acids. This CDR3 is CATDQGAGEQFF. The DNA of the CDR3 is TGTGCCACAGACCAGGGGGCCGGTGAGCAGTTCTTC.

For the CDR3, the DNA is TGTGCCAGCAGTCTCGCCGGGACTAGCGGATCCTACGAGCAGTACTTC. It encodes CASSLAGTSGSYEQYF. J is TRBJ2-7 and V is TRBV28; 11 bases line up with TRBD2. The CDR3 is 16 amino acids. Trimming at V came to 5 bases and at J to 1 base, leaving 7 bases not matched to a gene. Germline CDR1 reads MDHEN; CDR2 reads SYDVKM. Based on the CDR3 plus reference TRBV28 and TRBJ2-7, the full variable domain is DVKVTQSSRYLVKRTGEKVFLECVQDMDHENMFWYRQDPGLGLRLIYFSYDVKMKEKGDIPEGYSVSREKKERFSLILESASTNQTSMYLCASSLAGTSGSYEQYFGPGTRLTVT.

The CDR3 nucleotides read TGTGCCAGCAGTTACCCATCGCAGGGGCGGAAAACCGGGGAGCTGTTTTTT. Encoded protein: CASSYPSQGRKTGELFF. The chain employs TRBV6-2 or TRBV6-3 and TRBJ2-2, with D maybe TRBD1 (6 bases). The CDR3 extends over 17 amino acids. CDR1 MNHEY and CDR2 SVGEGT come from the germline V gene. Between the trimmed V and J ends, which lost 2 bases and 5 bases, there was a span of 18 bases.

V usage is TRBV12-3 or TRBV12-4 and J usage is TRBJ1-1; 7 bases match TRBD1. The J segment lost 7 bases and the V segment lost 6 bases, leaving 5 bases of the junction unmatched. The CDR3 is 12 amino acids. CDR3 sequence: CASSLGTDEAFF. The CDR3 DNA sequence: TGTGCCAGCAGCCTCGGGACAGATGAAGCTTTCTTT.

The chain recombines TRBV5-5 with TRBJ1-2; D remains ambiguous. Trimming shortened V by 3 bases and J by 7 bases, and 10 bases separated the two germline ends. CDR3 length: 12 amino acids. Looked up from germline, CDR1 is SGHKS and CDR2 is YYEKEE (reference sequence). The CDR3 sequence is CASSSRRGGYTF. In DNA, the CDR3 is TGTGCCAGCAGCTCCCGTAGAGGTGGCTACACCTTC.

The CDR3 region has the DNA TGTGCCACCAGCAGAGACCTTAGCGGTTCCAATGAGCAGTTCTTC. Residues: CATSRDLSGSNEQFF. This chain joins TRBV15 and TRBJ2-1; D may be TRBD2 (6 bases). Trimming shortened V by 0 bases and J by 6 bases, and 12 bases separated the two germline ends. Germline-derived CDR1 and CDR2 are LNHNV and YYDKDF (reference sequence). The CDR3 covers 15 residues. The full variable domain, its missing parts supplied by reference TRBV15 and TRBJ2-1, is DAMVIQNPRYQVTQFGKPVTLSCSQTLNHNVMYWYQQKSSQAPKLLFHYYDKDFNNEADTPDNFQSRRPNTSFCFLDIRSPGLGDTAMYLCATSRDLSGSNEQFFGPGTRLTVL.

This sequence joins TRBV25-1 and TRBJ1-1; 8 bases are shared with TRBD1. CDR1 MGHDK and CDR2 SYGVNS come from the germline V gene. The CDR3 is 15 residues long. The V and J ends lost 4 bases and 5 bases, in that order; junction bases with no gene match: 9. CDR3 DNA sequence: TGTGCCAGCAGTGCGGTGGACAGGGTTGGGACTGAAGCTTTCTTT. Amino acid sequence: CASSAVDRVGTEAFF.

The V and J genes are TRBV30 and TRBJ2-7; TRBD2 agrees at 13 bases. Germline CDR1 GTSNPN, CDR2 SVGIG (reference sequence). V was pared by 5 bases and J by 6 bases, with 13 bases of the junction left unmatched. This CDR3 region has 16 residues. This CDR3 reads CAWGVPGLAGPREQYF. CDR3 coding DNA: TGTGCCTGGGGAGTCCCGGGACTAGCGGGACCCCGCGAGCAGTACTTC.